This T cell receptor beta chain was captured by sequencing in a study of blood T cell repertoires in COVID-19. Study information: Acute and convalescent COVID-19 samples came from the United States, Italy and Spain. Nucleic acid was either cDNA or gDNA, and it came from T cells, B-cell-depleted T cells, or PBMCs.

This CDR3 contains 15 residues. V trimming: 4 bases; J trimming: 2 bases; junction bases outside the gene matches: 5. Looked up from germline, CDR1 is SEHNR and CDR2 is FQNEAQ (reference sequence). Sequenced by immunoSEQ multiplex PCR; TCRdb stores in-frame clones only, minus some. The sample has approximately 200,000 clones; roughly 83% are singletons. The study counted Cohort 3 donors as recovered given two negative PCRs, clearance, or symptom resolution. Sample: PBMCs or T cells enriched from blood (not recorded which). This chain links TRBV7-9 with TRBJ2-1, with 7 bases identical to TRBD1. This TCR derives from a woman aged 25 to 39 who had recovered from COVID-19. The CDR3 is CASSSTGVPYNEQFF. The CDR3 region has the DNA TGTGCCAGCAGCTCAACAGGGGTCCCCTACAATGAGCAGTTCTTC.